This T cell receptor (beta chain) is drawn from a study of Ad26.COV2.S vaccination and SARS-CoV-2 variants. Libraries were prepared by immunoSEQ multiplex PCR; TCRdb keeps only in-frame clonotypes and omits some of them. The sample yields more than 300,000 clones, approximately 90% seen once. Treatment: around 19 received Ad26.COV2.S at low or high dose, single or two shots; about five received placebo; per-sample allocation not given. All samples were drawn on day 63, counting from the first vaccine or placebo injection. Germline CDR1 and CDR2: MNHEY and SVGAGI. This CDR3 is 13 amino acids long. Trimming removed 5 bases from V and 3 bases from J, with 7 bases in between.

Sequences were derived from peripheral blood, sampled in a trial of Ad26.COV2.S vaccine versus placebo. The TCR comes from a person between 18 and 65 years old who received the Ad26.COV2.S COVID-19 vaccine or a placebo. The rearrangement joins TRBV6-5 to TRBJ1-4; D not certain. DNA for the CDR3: TGTGCCAGCAGTCAGAGGCCTAATGAAAAACTGTTTTTT. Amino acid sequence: CASSQRPNEKLFF.